A single sample gave rise to the 10 T cell receptor beta chains below, sequenced in a study of regulatory T cells in long-lasting Graves disease. Time point in this sample: newly diagnosed GD, antithyroid drugs for less than 3 months. TCR sequences were obtained from RNA taken from PBMCs. Arm-PCR of CDR3 regions and iRepertoire HTBI primers were the basis on which TCR beta libraries were built. MiXCR, applied by TCRdb to the multiplex PCR reads, yields one record per CDR3 protein. The sample shows around 360,000 distinct CDR3 sequences, under 20% of them seen only once. These same records also appear under a second study, on T cells in Graves' hyperthyroidism and ophthalmopathy.

The sample in question was peripheral blood mononuclear cells (PBMCs), obtained at new diagnosis, from a patient treated with antithyroid drugs. The receptors here all came from a woman younger than 30 with Graves disease.

The chain uses TRBV6-2 or TRBV6-3 and TRBJ1-2; D may be TRBD1 (5 bases). From germline, CDR1 is MNHEY and CDR2 SVGEGT. V lost 0 bases and J lost 4, with 6 bases in between. The CDR3 extends over 13 amino acids. The CDR3 sequence: CASSYSGVYGYTF. The CDR3 DNA reads TGTGCCAGCAGTTACTCAGGGGTCTATGGCTACACCTTC.

The table lists this clonotype with many counts. The rearrangement joins TRBV3-1 to TRBJ1-2; weak D call: TRBD1 (5 bases). The germline V and J ends were trimmed by 5 bases and 8 bases, with 15 bases remaining between them. Germline CDR1 LGHDT, CDR2 YNNKEL (reference sequence). The CDR3 spans 13 residues. The CDR3: CASSAPGAVGYTF. The DNA for the CDR3 is TGTGCCAGCAGCGCCCCCGGGGCCGTGGGCTACACCTTC.

At least ten counts were recorded for this clonotype. The chain joins TRBV7-8 to TRBJ2-3; perhaps TRBD1 as D (7 bases). V lost 1 base to trimming and J lost 5 bases, with 22 bases between them. This CDR3 comprises 18 residues. Germline V gene lookup returns CDR1 SGHVS and CDR2 FQNEAQ. The DNA of the CDR3 is TGTGCCAGCAGCTTAGAGCCCACGTGGAGGGGGCAATTAGATACGCAGTATTTT. Translating it yields CASSLEPTWRGQLDTQYF.

This chain links TRBV4-1 with TRBJ1-3; 7 bases match TRBD1. V lost 4 bases and J lost 4; bases outside the gene matches: 4. Germline CDR1 reads MGHRA; CDR2 reads YSYEKL. CDR3 length equals 14 residues. CDR3 DNA sequence: TGCGCCAGCAGCCCAGGGGGTATCGGAAACACCATATATTTT. This sequence encodes CASSPGGIGNTIYF.

In its sample, this clonotype was seen a few times. The chain links TRBV2 to TRBJ2-2; TRBD2 agrees at 12 bases. The CDR3 totals 19 residues. Germline loops: CDR1 SNHLY, CDR2 FYNNEI. Trimming cost V 1 base and J 2 bases; bases outside gene matches: 8. CDR3 residues: CASSEEPPGLAGNTGELFF. The CDR3 DNA sequence: TGTGCCAGCAGTGAAGAACCCCCAGGACTAGCGGGAAACACCGGGGAGCTGTTTTTT.

This clonotype was recorded many times. V is TRBV6-1 and J is TRBJ2-6; D is perhaps TRBD1 (5 bases). Germline CDR1 reads MNHNS; CDR2 reads SASEGT. Trimming pared 7 bases from V and 3 bases from J, leaving 16 bases between. The CDR3 is made up of 16 amino acids. CDR3 DNA: TGTGCCAGCACGCACCAGGTGGGGCGTGGGGCCAACGTCCTGACTTTC. Its protein is CASTHQVGRGANVLTF.

The rearrangement links TRBV5-1 to TRBJ2-7, with 16 nucleotides matching TRBD2. The germline V gene encodes CDR1 SGHRS and CDR2 YFSETQ. Germline trimming cut 3 bases from V and 6 bases from J; bases unmatched to any gene: 6. This CDR3 region has 16 residues. CDR3 DNA: TGCGCCAGCAGCTCGGGACTAGCGGGGGGGCTTGCCGAGCAGTACTTC. This gives the protein CASSSGLAGGLAEQYF. Looking up the rest from reference TRBV5-1 and TRBJ2-7 gives the full variable domain: KAGVTQTPRYLIKTRGQQVTLSCSPISGHRSVSWYQQTPGQGLQFLFEYFSETQRNKGNFPGRFSGRQFSNSRSEMNVSTLELGDSALYLCASSSGLAGGLAEQYFGPGTRLTVT.

This clonotype has ten or more counts. This chain joins TRBV11-2 and TRBJ2-6; D gene ambiguous. The V gene lost 4 bases and the J gene lost 0 bases, with 10 bases spanning the gap. Per germline, CDR1 SGHAT and CDR2 FQNNGV. The CDR3 extends over 16 amino acids. The DNA of the CDR3 is TGTGCCAGCAGCTCCCCCCTCCTCTCTGGGGCCAACGTCCTGACTTTC. It translates to CASSSPLLSGANVLTF.

This clonotype showed up many times. The rearrangement joins TRBV24-1 to TRBJ2-1; 9 nucleotides align to TRBD1. The CDR3 is 15 amino acids. V lost 3 bases to trimming and J lost 10 bases; unmatched junction nucleotides: 9. The germline V gene encodes CDR1 KGHDR and CDR2 SFDVKD. The CDR3 sequence is CATSDPGQGFKEQFF. In DNA form, the CDR3 reads TGTGCCACCAGTGATCCGGGACAGGGCTTCAAGGAGCAGTTCTTC.

This clonotype has just a few counts. The V gene is TRBV28, the J gene TRBJ2-3; 7 bases are shared with TRBD1. The germline V gene has CDR1 MDHEN and CDR2 SYDVKM. This CDR3 is 14 amino acids long. Trimming cost V 7 bases and J 5 bases; bases outside gene matches: 9. This chain's CDR3 is CASTQDRTEDTQYF. CDR3 nucleotides: TGTGCCAGCACCCAGGACAGGACTGAAGATACGCAGTATTTT.